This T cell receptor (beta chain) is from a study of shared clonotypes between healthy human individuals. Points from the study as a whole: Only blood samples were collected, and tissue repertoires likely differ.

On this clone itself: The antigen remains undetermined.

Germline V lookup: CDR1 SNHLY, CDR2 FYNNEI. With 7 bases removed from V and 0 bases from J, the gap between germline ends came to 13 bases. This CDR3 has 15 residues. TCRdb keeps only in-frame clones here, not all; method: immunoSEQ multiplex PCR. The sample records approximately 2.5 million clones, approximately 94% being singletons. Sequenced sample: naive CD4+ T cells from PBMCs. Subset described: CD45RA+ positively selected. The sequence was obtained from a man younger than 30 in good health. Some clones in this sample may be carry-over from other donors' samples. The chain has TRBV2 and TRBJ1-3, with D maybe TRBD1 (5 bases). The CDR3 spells CASKTDANSGNTIYF. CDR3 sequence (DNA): TGTGCCAGCAAGACAGACGCTAACTCTGGAAACACCATATATTTT.